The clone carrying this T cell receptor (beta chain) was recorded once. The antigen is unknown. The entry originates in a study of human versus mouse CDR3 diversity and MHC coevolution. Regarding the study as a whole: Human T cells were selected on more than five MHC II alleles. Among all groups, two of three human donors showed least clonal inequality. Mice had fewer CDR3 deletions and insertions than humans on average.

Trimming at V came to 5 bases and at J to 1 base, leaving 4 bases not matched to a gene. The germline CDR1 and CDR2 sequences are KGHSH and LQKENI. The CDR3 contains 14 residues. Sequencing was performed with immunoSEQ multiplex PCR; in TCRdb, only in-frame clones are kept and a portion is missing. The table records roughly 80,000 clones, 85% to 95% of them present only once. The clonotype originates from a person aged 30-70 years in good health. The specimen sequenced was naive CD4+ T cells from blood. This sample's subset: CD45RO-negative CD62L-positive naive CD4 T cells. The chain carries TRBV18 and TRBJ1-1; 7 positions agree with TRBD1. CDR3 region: CASSSGTENTEAFF. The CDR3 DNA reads TGTGCCAGCTCATCCGGGACAGAGAACACTGAAGCTTTCTTT.